Below are 27 T cell receptor beta chains sequenced from a single sample in a study of cytomegalovirus exposure and HLA in healthy donors. TCRdb's table, derived via immunoSEQ multiplex PCR, lists solely in-frame clones and lacks some. The sample includes about 180,000 clones, 85% of them seen just once. The sequencing sample was made of PBMCs. These receptors all come from a young man in good health and CMV-seropositive.

The gene calls are TRBV6-4 and TRBJ2-2; 11 bases align to TRBD2. The CDR3 is 14 residues long. Germline assignment: CDR1 MRHNA and CDR2 SNTAGT. Trimming cost V 8 bases and J 7 bases; bases outside gene matches: 6. CDR3 residues: CASVGLAGDGELFF. The CDR3 DNA reads as TGTGCCAGCGTAGGACTAGCGGGTGACGGGGAGCTGTTTTTT.

The chain recombines TRBV28 with TRBJ2-3, with 8 bases matching TRBD2. CDR1 is MDHEN and CDR2 is SYDVKM in the germline V gene. The CDR3 has 13 residues. V lost 9 bases, J lost 1 base, and 3 bases stayed unmatched. In DNA form, the CDR3 reads TGTGCCAGTTATAGCGGGGGCACAGATACGCAGTATTTT. Encoded protein: CASYSGGTDTQYF.

This rearrangement joins TRBV27 to TRBJ1-6; the D gene is possibly TRBD1 (6 bases). The V gene lost 0 bases and the J gene lost 10 bases, with 13 bases spanning the gap. In germline, CDR1 is MNHEY, CDR2 SMNVEV (reference sequence). The CDR3 loop spans 15 amino acids. CDR3 protein: CASSLSNRVTSPLHF. In nucleotides, the CDR3 is TGTGCCAGCAGTTTATCGAACAGGGTGACATCACCCCTCCACTTT.

The chain is built from TRBV7-8 and TRBJ2-1, with D tentatively TRBD2 (5 bases). The V end lost 5 bases, the J end lost 0 bases, and 14 bases lay between the germline ends. Germline V CDR1 and CDR2: SGHVS, FQNEAQ. The CDR3 runs to 16 residues. The CDR3 here is CASSPRLASSYNEQFF. The CDR3 DNA reads TGTGCCAGCAGCCCTCGGCTAGCAAGCTCCTACAATGAGCAGTTCTTC. The full variable domain, completed using reference TRBV7-8 and TRBJ2-1, is GAGVSQSPRYKVAKRGQDVALRCDPISGHVSLFWYQQALGQGPEFLTYFQNEAQLDKSGLPSDRFFAERPEGSVSTLKIQRTQQEDSAVYLCASSPRLASSYNEQFFGPGTRLTVL.

This chain connects TRBV27 to TRBJ2-5; 15 nucleotides line up with TRBD2. Germline CDR1 reads MNHEY; CDR2 reads SMNVEV (reference sequence). The CDR3 runs to 16 residues. J gave up 5 bases and V 5 bases, and 6 bases lay outside the gene matches. The CDR3 loop is CASSAGLAGGRETQYF. CDR3 DNA: TGTGCCAGCAGTGCCGGACTAGCGGGGGGGCGGGAGACCCAGTACTTC.

V is TRBV11-2 and J is TRBJ2-7; a possible D gene is TRBD1 (6 bases). V lost 6 bases and J 0 bases, leaving 15 bases between the germline ends. This CDR3 contains 15 residues. Germline assignment: CDR1 SGHAT and CDR2 FQNNGV. The CDR3 loop is CASSYTRGPSYEQYF. CDR3 nucleotide sequence: TGTGCCAGCAGTTATACCAGGGGACCCTCCTACGAGCAGTACTTC. The full variable domain, in which reference TRBV11-2 and TRBJ2-7 provide the parts outside the CDR3, is EAGVAQSPRYKIIEKRQSVAFWCNPISGHATLYWYQQILGQGPKLLIQFQNNGVVDDSQLPKDRFSAERLKGVDSTLKIQPAKLEDSAVYLCASSYTRGPSYEQYFGPGTRLTVT.

The chain has TRBV2 and TRBJ1-5; D is uncertain. Germline V lookup: CDR1 SNHLY, CDR2 FYNNEI. This CDR3 is 14 amino acids long. The V and J ends lost 2 bases and 10 bases respectively, with 15 bases between them. The CDR3, as DNA: TGTGCCAGCAGTGAACAGGTCAAGATGCGACCCCAGCATTTT. Translated, it gives CASSEQVKMRPQHF.

The chain combines TRBV4-1 with TRBJ2-4, with D unresolved. The V end lost 0 bases, the J end lost 5 bases, and 11 bases lay between the germline ends. This CDR3 region has 15 residues. Germline CDR1 is MGHRA and CDR2 is YSYEKL. CDR3 amino acids: CASSQEWQSENIQYF. The CDR3 DNA follows: TGCGCCAGCAGCCAAGAATGGCAGTCCGAAAACATTCAGTACTTC.

This sequence joins TRBV28 and TRBJ1-2; 7 bases match TRBD1. The germline V gene has CDR1 MDHEN and CDR2 SYDVKM. With 2 bases clipped from V and 8 bases from J, the junction kept 11 bases outside the gene matches. The CDR3 sequence is 15 residues long. CDR3 bases: TGTGCCAGCAGTTTAGGGTACGTTACAGGGGAAGGCTACACCTTC. This gives the protein CASSLGYVTGEGYTF.

The J gene is TRBJ2-7, the V gene TRBV27; D uncertain. V lost 5 bases and J lost 2, with 7 bases in between. This CDR3 is 12 amino acids long. CDR1 and CDR2 from the germline V gene are MNHEY and SMNVEV (reference sequence). The CDR3 sequence is CASSHNPYEQYF. For the CDR3, the DNA is TGTGCCAGCAGTCACAACCCCTACGAGCAGTACTTC.

V gene TRBV28 combines with J gene TRBJ1-1; weak D call: TRBD1 (6 bases). The germline V gene has CDR1 MDHEN and CDR2 SYDVKM. The CDR3 runs 16 residues. The ends were cut back, 2 bases at V and 1 base at J, with 14 bases in the middle. DNA of the CDR3: TGTGCCAGCAGTTTAGCAACAGGGCGCCAGAACACTGAAGCTTTCTTT. Protein sequence: CASSLATGRQNTEAFF.

The chain carries TRBV5-4 and TRBJ1-4; a weak D match, TRBD1 (6 bases). Per the germline V gene, CDR1 is SGHNT and CDR2 is YYREEE (reference sequence). The ends were cut back, 4 bases at V and 7 bases at J, with 14 bases in the middle. This CDR3 comprises 14 residues. CDR3 amino acids: CASSRGGAGEKLFF. CDR3 nucleotide sequence: TGTGCCAGCAGCCGAGGGGGGGCCGGTGAAAAACTGTTTTTT.

The rearrangement links TRBV7-3 to TRBJ2-1, with D maybe TRBD1 (5 bases). CDR3 length: 16 residues. V was trimmed by 2 bases and J by 0 bases, leaving 11 bases between them. Germline V gene data show CDR1 as SGHTA and CDR2 as FQGTGA. In DNA, the CDR3 is TGTGCCAGCAGCTTATATCCGGACAACTCCTACAATGAGCAGTTCTTC. Translating gives CASSLYPDNSYNEQFF.

The chain joins TRBV9 to TRBJ2-1; TRBD1 matches 7 bases. Germline V gives CDR1 SGDLS, CDR2 YYNGEE. There are 16 residues in the CDR3. V was clipped by 0 bases and J by 4 bases; unmatched bases: 7. The CDR3 reads CASSVDRGGGYNEQFF. The CDR3 DNA follows: TGTGCCAGCAGCGTAGACAGGGGTGGGGGTTACAATGAGCAGTTCTTC.

In its sample, this clone was seen once. V usage is TRBV2 and J usage is TRBJ2-7; 7 bases fit TRBD1. The CDR3 covers 16 residues. Germline V gene data show CDR1 as SNHLY and CDR2 as FYNNEI. J gave up 1 base and V 3 bases, and 9 bases lay outside the gene matches. CDR3 in DNA: TGTGCCAGCAGTGACAGTGAGGGGACAGTTTCCTACGAGCAGTACTTC. Protein product: CASSDSEGTVSYEQYF.

The rearrangement links TRBV19 to TRBJ2-7; possibly TRBD1 for D (7 bases). CDR1 LNHDA and CDR2 SQIVND come from the germline V gene (reference sequence). The CDR3 contains 14 residues. V lost 1 base and J lost 3, with 10 bases in between. The CDR3 region has the DNA TGTGCCAGTAGTATAGCCCAGGGGGGCTACGAGCAGTACTTC. Amino acid sequence: CASSIAQGGYEQYF.

V is TRBV6-5 and J is TRBJ2-3; D remains unclear. V was pared by 6 bases and J by 0 bases, with 13 bases between. The CDR3 totals 15 residues. Germline lookup yields CDR1 MNHEY and CDR2 SVGAGI. The CDR3 is CASSQTVGSTDTQYF. The CDR3 DNA sequence: TGTGCCAGCAGCCAAACGGTCGGGAGCACAGATACGCAGTATTTT.

The CDR3: CATTTGAPKYF. The CDR3 DNA reads as TGCGCCACTACTACAGGGGCACCGAAGTATTTT. The chain recombines TRBV10-2 with TRBJ2-3; 7 positions match TRBD1. The V gene's germline CDR1 is WSHSY and CDR2 SAAADI. The J segment lost 13 bases and the V segment lost 10 bases, leaving 11 bases of the junction unmatched. CDR3 size: 11 residues.

The gene calls are TRBV4-2 and TRBJ2-5, with 8 nucleotides matching TRBD2. The germline gives CDR1 LGHNA, CDR2 YNFKEQ. V shed 1 base, J shed 4 bases, and the junction held 2 bases outside the gene matches. The CDR3 is 14 amino acids. The CDR3 DNA is TGTGCCAGCAGCCAAGCGGGACTAGTAGAGACCCAGTACTTC. Amino acids: CASSQAGLVETQYF.

The chain employs TRBV30 and TRBJ2-5, with 9 bases that match TRBD1. V was clipped by 2 bases and J by 4 bases; unmatched bases: 11. From germline, CDR1 is GTSNPN and CDR2 SVGIG (reference sequence). The CDR3 is made up of 16 amino acids. DNA for the CDR3: TGTGCCTGGAGTCCCCTAGGGGGGACAGGGATAGAGACCCAGTACTTC. Translation: CAWSPLGGTGIETQYF.

The chain is built from TRBV27 and TRBJ2-6; the D is unclear. V was cut by 4 bases and J by 0 bases, with 10 bases left in between. The CDR3 totals 16 residues. Germline values: CDR1 MNHEY, CDR2 SMNVEV (reference sequence). Here the CDR3 DNA reads TGTGCCAGCAGTTCATTATCCAGCTCTGGGGCCAACGTCCTGACTTTC. It specifies CASSSLSSSGANVLTF.

The chain combines TRBV7-9 with TRBJ1-2; TRBD1 matches 9 bases. Unmatched junction bases numbered 10, after V lost 1 base and J lost 4 bases. The germline gives CDR1 SEHNR, CDR2 FQNEAQ (reference sequence). CDR3 length: 17 amino acids. This CDR3 reads CASSLGTGEQYGYGYTF. CDR3 nucleotides: TGTGCCAGCAGCTTAGGGACAGGGGAACAATATGGCTATGGCTACACCTTC.

The chain links TRBV11-2 to TRBJ2-7, with TRBD2 as a possible D gene (7 bases). CDR3 length: 14 residues. Per the germline V gene, CDR1 is SGHAT and CDR2 is FQNNGV. V lost 0 bases, J lost 3 bases, and 9 bases lay in between. The CDR3 coding sequence is TGTGCCAGCAGCTTAGAGGGAGGGGGCTACGAGCAGTACTTC. This codes for CASSLEGGGYEQYF.

The rearrangement links TRBV14 to TRBJ2-6, with 8 bases lining up with TRBD2. V was pared by 8 bases and J by 1 base, with 1 base of the junction left unmatched. Germline loops: CDR1 SGHDN, CDR2 FVKESK. The CDR3 has 14 amino acids. CDR3 DNA: TGTGCCAGCGGCGGGGGGTCTGGGGCCAACGTCCTGACTTTC. Protein product: CASGGGSGANVLTF.

For this clone: Germline is not matched at one junction end, which may reflect a read error. The rearrangement links TRBV5-6 to TRBJ2-1; TRBD2 agrees at 7 bases. CDR1 is SGHDT, CDR2 YYEEEE, per germline. This CDR3 comprises 17 residues. The CDR3 protein is CASSLGILAASYNEQFF. In DNA, the CDR3 is TGTGCCAGCAGTTTGGGAATCCTAGCGGCAAGCTACAATGAGCAGTTCTTC.

The rearrangement uses TRBV7-2 and TRBJ2-7; 7 bases map to TRBD2. V lost 5 bases and J lost 6; bases outside the gene matches: 10. Looked up from germline, CDR1 is SGHTA and CDR2 is FQGNSA. The CDR3 consists of 14 residues. The CDR3 nucleotides read TGTGCCAGCAGCCCCCGGTGGGAGGGAAGCGAGCAGTACTTC. The encoded protein is CASSPRWEGSEQYF.

The chain uses TRBV28 and TRBJ1-4; the D gene is possibly TRBD1 (5 bases). V dropped 3 bases and J dropped 0 bases, with 14 bases sitting between them. Per germline, CDR1 MDHEN and CDR2 SYDVKM. The CDR3 contains 17 residues. CDR3 nucleotides: TGTGCCAGCAGTTTTGGGTACAGGATTGCAACTAATGAAAAACTGTTTTTT. It yields the protein CASSFGYRIATNEKLFF.